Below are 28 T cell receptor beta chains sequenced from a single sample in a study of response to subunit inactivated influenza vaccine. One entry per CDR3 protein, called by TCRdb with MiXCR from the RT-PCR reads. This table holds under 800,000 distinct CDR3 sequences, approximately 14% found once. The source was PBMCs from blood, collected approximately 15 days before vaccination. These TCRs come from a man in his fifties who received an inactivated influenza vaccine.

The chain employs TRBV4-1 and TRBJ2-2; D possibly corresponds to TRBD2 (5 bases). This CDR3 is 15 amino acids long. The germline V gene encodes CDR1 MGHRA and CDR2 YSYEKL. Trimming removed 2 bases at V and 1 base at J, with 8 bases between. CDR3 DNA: TGCGCCAGCAGCCAACCTGGGAGGAACACCGGGGAGCTGTTTTTT. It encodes CASSQPGRNTGELFF.

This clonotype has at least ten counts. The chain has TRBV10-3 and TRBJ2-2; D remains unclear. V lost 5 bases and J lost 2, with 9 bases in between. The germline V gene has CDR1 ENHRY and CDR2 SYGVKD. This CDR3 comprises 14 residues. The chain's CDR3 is CAISKTDNTGELFF. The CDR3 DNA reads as TGTGCCATCAGTAAGACTGATAACACCGGGGAGCTGTTTTTT.

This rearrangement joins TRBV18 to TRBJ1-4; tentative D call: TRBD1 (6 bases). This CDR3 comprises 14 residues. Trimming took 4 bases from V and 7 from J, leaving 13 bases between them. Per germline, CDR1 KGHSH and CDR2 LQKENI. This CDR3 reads CASSRPGAFEKLFF. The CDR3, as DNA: TGTGCCAGCTCACGCCCGGGGGCGTTTGAAAAACTGTTTTTT.

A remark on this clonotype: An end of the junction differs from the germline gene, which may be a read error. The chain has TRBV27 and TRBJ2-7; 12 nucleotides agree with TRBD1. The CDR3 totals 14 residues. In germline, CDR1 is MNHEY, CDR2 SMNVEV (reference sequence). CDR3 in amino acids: CASRGQGASYEHYF. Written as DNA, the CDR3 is TGTGCCAGCAGGGGACAGGGGGCTTCCTACGAGCATTACTTC.

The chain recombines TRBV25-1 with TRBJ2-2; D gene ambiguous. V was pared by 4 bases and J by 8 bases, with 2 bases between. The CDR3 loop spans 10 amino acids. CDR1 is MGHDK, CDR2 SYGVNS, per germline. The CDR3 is CASSGGELFF. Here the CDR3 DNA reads TGTGCCAGCAGTGGTGGGGAGCTGTTTTTT.

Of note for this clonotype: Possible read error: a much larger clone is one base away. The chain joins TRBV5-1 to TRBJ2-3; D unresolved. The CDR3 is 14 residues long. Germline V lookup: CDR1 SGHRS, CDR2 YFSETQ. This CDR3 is CASSPRDHTETQYF. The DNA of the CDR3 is TGCGCCAGCAGCCCCCGCGACCACACAGAAACGCAGTATTTT.

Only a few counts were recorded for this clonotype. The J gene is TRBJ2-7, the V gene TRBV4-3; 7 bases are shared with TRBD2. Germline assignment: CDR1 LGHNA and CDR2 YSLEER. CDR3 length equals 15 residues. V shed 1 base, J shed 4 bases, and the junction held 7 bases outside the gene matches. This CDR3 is CASSQVRLAEYEQYF. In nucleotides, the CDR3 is TGCGCCAGCAGCCAAGTTAGGCTAGCGGAGTACGAGCAGTACTTC.

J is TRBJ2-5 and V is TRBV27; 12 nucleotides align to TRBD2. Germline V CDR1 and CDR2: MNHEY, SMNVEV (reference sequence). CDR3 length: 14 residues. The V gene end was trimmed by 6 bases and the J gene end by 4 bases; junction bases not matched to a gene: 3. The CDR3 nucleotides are TGTGCCAGCAGAAGGACTAGCGGGATAGAGACCCAGTACTTC. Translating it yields CASRRTSGIETQYF.

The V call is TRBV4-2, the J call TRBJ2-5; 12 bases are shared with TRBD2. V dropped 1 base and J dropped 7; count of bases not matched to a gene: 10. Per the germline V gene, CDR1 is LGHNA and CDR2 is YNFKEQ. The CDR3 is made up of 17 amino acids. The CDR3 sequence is CASSQVMTSGSPGTQYF. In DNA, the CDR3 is TGTGCCAGCAGCCAAGTCATGACTAGCGGGAGTCCAGGGACCCAGTACTTC.

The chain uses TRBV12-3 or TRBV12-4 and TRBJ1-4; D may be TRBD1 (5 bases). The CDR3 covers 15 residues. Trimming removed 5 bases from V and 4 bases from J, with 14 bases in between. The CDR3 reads CASSQEGLLNEKLFF. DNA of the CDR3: TGTGCCAGCAGTCAGGAGGGACTTCTTAATGAAAAACTGTTTTTT.

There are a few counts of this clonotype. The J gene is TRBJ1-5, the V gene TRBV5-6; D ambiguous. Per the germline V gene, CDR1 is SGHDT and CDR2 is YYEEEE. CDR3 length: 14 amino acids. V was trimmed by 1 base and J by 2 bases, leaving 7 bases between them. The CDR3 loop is CASSLFPGNQPQHF. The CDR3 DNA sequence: TGTGCCAGCAGCTTGTTTCCAGGCAATCAGCCCCAGCATTTT. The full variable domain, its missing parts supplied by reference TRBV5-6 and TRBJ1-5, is DAGVTQSPTHLIKTRGQQVTLRCSPKSGHDTVSWYQQALGQGPQFIFQYYEEEERQRGNFPDRFSGHQFPNYSSELNVNALLLGDSALYLCASSLFPGNQPQHFGDGTRLSIL.

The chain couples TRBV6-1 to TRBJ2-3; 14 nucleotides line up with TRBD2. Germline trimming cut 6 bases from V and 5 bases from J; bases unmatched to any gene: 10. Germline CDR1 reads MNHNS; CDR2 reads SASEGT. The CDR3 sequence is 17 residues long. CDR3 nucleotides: TGTGCCAGCAGCCGGGGACCGGGACTAGCGGGGGAAGATACGCAGTATTTT. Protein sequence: CASSRGPGLAGEDTQYF.

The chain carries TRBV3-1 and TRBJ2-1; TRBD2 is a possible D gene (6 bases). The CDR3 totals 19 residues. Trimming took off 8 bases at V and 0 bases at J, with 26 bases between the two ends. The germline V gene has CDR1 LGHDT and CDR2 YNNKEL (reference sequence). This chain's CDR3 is CASWIRWIAERSSYNEQFF. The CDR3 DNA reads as TGTGCCAGCTGGATCAGGTGGATAGCGGAAAGAAGCTCCTACAATGAGCAGTTCTTC.

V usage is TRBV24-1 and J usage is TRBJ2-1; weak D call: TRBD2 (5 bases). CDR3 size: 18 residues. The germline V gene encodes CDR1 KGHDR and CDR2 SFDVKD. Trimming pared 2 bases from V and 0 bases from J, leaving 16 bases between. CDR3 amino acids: CATSDSMPMGSSYNEQFF. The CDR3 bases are TGTGCCACCAGTGATTCTATGCCTATGGGGAGCTCCTACAATGAGCAGTTCTTC.

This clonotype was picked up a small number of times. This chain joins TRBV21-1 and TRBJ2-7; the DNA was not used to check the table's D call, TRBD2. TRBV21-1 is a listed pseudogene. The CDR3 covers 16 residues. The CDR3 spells CASSARTSGDNYEQYF. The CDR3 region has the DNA TGTGCCAGCAGCGCCCGGACTAGCGGGGACAACTACGAGCAGTACTTC.

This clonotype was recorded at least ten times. Here the CDR3 DNA reads TGTGCCAGCAGCGTTACCGGGACAGGGGTCGATCAGCCCCAGCATTTT. Its protein is CASSVTGTGVDQPQHF. V usage is TRBV12-3 or TRBV12-4 and J usage is TRBJ1-5, with 10 positions matching TRBD1. This CDR3 is 16 amino acids long. V trimming: 6 bases; J trimming: 5 bases; junction bases outside the gene matches: 10.

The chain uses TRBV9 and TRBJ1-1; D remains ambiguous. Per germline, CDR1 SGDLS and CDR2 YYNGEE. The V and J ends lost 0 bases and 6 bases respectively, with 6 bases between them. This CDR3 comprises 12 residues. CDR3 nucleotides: TGTGCCAGCAGCGTAGGAGAGCCTGAAGCTTTCTTT. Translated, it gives CASSVGEPEAFF. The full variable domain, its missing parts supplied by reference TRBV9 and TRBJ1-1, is DSGVTQTPKHLITATGQRVTLRCSPRSGDLSVYWYQQSLDQGLQFLIQYYNGEERAKGNILERFSAQQFPDLHSELNLSSLELGDSALYFCASSVGEPEAFFGQGTRLTVV.

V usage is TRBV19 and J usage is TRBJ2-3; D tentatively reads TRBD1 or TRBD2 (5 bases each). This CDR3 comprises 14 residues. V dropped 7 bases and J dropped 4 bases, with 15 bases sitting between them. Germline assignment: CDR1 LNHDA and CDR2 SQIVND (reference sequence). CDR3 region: CASMGPGLADTQYF. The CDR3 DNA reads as TGTGCCAGTATGGGGCCCGGACTGGCAGATACGCAGTATTTT.

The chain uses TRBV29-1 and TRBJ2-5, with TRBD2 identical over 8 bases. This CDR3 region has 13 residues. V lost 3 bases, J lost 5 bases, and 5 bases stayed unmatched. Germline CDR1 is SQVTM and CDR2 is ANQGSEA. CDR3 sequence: CSVDRGGRETQYF. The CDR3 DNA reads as TGCAGCGTTGATCGGGGGGGCAGGGAGACCCAGTACTTC.

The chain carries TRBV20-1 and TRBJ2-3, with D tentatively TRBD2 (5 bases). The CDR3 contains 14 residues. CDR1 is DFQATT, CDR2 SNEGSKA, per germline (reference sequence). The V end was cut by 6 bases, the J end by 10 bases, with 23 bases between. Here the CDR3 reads CSALSDGVRGSQYF. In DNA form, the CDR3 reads TGCAGTGCCCTCTCCGACGGGGTACGGGGATCGCAGTATTTT.

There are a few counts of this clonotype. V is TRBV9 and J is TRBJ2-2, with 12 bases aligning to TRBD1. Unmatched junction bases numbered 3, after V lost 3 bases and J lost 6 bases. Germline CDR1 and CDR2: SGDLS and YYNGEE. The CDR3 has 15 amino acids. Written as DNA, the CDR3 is TGTGCCAGCAGCGCGGGACAGGGGGCGTCCGGGGAGCTGTTTTTT. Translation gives CASSAGQGASGELFF.

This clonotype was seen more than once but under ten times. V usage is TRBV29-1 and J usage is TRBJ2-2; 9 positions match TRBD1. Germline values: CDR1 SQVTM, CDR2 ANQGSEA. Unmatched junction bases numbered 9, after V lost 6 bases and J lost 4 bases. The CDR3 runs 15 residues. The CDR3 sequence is CSVGDREKGTGELFF. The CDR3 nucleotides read TGCAGCGTGGGGGACAGGGAAAAGGGCACCGGGGAGCTGTTTTTT.

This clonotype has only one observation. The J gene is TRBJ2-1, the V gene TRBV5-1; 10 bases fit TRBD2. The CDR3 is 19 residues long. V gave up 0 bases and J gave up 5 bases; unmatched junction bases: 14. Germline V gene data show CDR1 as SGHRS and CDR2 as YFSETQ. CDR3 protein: CASSLVLRSSGRAHNEQFF. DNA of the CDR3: TGCGCCAGCAGCTTGGTTTTGCGGTCAAGCGGGAGGGCCCACAATGAGCAGTTCTTC.

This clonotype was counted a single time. CDR3 nucleotide sequence: TGTGCCAGCAGTAGTAGCGGGACGGCTGGGGCCAACGTCCTGACTTTC. It is translated as CASSSSGTAGANVLTF. The chain uses TRBV2 and TRBJ2-6; TRBD2 matches at 8 bases. V was pared by 5 bases and J by 2 bases, with 5 bases of the junction left unmatched. The germline V gene encodes CDR1 SNHLY and CDR2 FYNNEI. This CDR3 is built from 16 residues.

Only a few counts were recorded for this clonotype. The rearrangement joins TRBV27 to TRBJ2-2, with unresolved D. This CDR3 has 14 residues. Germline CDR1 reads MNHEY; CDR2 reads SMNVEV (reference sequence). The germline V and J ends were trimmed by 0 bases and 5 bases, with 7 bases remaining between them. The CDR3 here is CASSLSWVTGELFF. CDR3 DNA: TGTGCCAGCAGTTTATCGTGGGTTACCGGGGAGCTGTTTTTT.

CDR3 coding DNA: TGTGCCAGCAGTTTTACAACTGGGACGGGGACCCAGTACTTC. As protein: CASSFTTGTGTQYF. The J gene is TRBJ2-5, the V gene TRBV27; D is tentatively TRBD1 or TRBD2 (5 bases each). The CDR3 is 14 amino acids. Germline V gene data show CDR1 as MNHEY and CDR2 as SMNVEV (reference sequence). V was cut by 3 bases and J by 7 bases, with 15 bases left in between.

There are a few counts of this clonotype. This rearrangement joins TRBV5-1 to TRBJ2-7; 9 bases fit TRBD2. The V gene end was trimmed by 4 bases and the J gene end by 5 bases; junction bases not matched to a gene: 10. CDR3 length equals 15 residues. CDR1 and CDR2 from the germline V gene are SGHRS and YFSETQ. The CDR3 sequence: CASSVLSGSAHEQYF. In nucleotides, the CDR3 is TGCGCCAGCAGCGTACTTAGCGGGAGCGCCCACGAGCAGTACTTC.

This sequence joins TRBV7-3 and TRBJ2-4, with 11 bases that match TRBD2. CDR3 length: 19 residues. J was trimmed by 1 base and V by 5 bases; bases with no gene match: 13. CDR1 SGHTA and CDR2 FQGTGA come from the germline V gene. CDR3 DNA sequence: TGTGCCAGCAGCCTTGGGACTAGCGGACACCCGGGGGCCAAAAACATTCAGTACTTC. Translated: CASSLGTSGHPGAKNIQYF.